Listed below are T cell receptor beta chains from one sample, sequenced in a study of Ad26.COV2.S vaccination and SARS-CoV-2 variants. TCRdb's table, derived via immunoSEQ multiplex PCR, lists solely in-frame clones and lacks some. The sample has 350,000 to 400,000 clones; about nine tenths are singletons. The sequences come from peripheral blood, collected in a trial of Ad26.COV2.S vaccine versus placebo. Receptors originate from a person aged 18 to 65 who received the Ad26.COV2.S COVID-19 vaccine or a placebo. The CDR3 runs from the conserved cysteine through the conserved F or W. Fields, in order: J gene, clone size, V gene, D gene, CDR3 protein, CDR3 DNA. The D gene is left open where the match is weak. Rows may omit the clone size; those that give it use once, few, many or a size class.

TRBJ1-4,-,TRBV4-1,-,CASSQVDATNEKLFF,TGCGCCAGCAGCCAAGTAGATGCAACTAATGAAAAACTGTTTTTT
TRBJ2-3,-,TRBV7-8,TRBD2,CASSLARGKTDTQYF,TGTGCCAGCAGCTTAGCGCGGGGGAAGACAGATACGCAGTATTTT
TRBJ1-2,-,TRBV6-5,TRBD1,CASSTGLRYGYTF,TGTGCCAGTTCGACAGGGCTTCGATATGGCTACACCTTC
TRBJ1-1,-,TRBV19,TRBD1,CASSVDRRTEAFF,TGTGCCAGTAGTGTGGACAGGAGAACTGAAGCTTTCTTT
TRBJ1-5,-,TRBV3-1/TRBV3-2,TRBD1,CASSRRTGGNQPQHF,TGTGCCAGCAGCCGACGGACAGGGGGGAATCAGCCCCAGCATTTT
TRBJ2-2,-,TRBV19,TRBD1,CASSVTGSGTGELFF,TGTGCCAGTAGTGTGACAGGGTCAGGAACCGGGGAGCTGTTTTTT
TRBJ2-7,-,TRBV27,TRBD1,CASSFRGQVWSYEQYF,TGTGCCAGCAGTTTCCGGGGACAGGTTTGGTCCTACGAGCAGTACTTC
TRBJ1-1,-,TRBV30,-,CACNREGTEAFF,TGTGCCTGTAACAGGGAGGGGACTGAAGCTTTCTTT
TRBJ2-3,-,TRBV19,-,CASSIRDYTDTQYF,TGTGCCAGTAGTATCCGGGATTACACAGATACGCAGTATTTT
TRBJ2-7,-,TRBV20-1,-,CSARDLEVLNF,TGCAGTGCTAGAGATCTAGAGGTGCTGAATTTC
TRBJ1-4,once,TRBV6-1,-,CASSEVPGFRPEKLFF,TGTGCCAGCAGTGAAGTTCCGGGGTTTAGGCCAGAAAAACTGTTTTTT
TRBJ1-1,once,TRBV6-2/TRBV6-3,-,CASSYTIQNTEAFF,TGTGCCAGCAGTTACACTATTCAGAACACTGAAGCTTTCTTT
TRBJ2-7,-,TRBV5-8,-,CASSLVLGAGSYEQYF,TGTGCCAGCAGCTTGGTATTGGGGGCAGGGTCCTACGAGCAGTACTTC
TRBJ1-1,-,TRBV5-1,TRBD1,CASSPWDRGSTEAFF,TGCGCCAGCAGCCCCTGGGACAGGGGATCAACTGAAGCTTTCTTT
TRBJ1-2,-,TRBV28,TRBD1,CASSTTGVYGYTF,TGTGCCAGCAGTACGACAGGGGTCTATGGCTACACCTTC
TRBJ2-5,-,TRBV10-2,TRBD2,CASSEYGLAEQETQYF,TGCGCCAGCAGTGAGTATGGACTAGCGGAGCAAGAGACCCAGTACTTC
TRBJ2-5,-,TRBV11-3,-,CASSLVRQETQYF,TGTGCCAGCAGCTTAGTCAGGCAAGAGACCCAGTACTTC
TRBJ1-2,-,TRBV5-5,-,CASSLGGDNGYTF,TGTGCCAGCAGCCTGGGAGGGGATAATGGCTACACCTTC
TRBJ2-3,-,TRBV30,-,CAWSGLTDTQYF,TGTGCCTGGAGCGGCCTCACAGATACGCAGTATTTT
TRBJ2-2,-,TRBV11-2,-,CASSFLGGELFF,TGTGCCAGCAGCTTCCTGGGCGGGGAGCTGTTTTTT
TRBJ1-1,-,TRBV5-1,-,CASSEAHGDTEAFF,TGCGCCAGCAGCGAGGCACACGGGGACACTGAAGCTTTCTTT
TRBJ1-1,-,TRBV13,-,CASTQTWPGGREAFF,TGTGCCAGCACCCAGACATGGCCGGGGGGCAGAGAAGCTTTCTTT
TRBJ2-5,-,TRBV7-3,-,CASSLAGQGEGTQYF,TGTGCCAGCAGCTTAGCGGGCCAGGGGGAGGGGACCCAGTACTTC
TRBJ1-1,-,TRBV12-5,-,CASGPTLNTEAFF,TGTGCTAGTGGACCCACCCTGAACACTGAAGCTTTCTTT
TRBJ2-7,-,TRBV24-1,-,CATSDTQGLRPEQYF,TGTGCCACCAGTGATACCCAGGGGCTACGTCCCGAGCAGTACTTC
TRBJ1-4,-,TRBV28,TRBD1,CASSFRTGFEKLFF,TGTGCCAGCAGTTTCCGGACAGGCTTCGAAAAACTGTTTTTT
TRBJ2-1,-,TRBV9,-,CASSASLGYNEQFF,TGTGCCAGCAGCGCCAGCCTAGGTTACAATGAGCAGTTCTTC
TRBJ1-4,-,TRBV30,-,CAWSAQAGEKLFF,TGTGCCTGGAGCGCTCAGGCGGGGGAAAAACTGTTTTTT
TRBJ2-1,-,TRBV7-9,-,CASSLQDNEQFF,TGTGCCAGCAGTCTACAAGACAATGAGCAGTTCTTC
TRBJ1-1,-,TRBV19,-,CASSIGLKAAFF,TGTGCCAGTAGTATCGGCCTGAAGGCAGCTTTCTTT
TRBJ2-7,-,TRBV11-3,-,CASSPPTDLRWQYF,TGTGCCAGCAGCCCTCCGACAGACTTACGATGGCAGTACTTC
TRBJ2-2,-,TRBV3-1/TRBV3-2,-,CASSPNTGELFF,TGTGCCAGCAGTCCCAACACCGGGGAGCTGTTTTTT
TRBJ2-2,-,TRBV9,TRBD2,CASSVGLAGGPGTGELFF,TGTGCCAGCAGCGTAGGGCTAGCGGGAGGGCCCGGCACCGGGGAGCTGTTTTTT